This TCR beta chain was captured in a study of CD8 T cells in Susac syndrome. The study sequenced TCR beta in blood CD8+ and CD4+ T cells. A quantity of roughly 0.5 to 1 ug RNA underwent reverse transcription using random hexamers. immunoSEQ multiplex PCR amplified TCR beta CDR3 across 54 Vbeta, 13 Jbeta. TCRdb used MiXCR to reprocess the immunoSEQ multiplex PCR reads, holding one entry per CDR3 protein. In the table there are some 47,000 distinct CDR3 sequences, approximately 92% of which are singletons. Germline loops: CDR1 MNHEY, CDR2 SMNVEV (reference sequence). V lost 5 bases and J lost 2; bases outside the gene matches: 5. The CDR3 sequence is 15 residues long.

This receptor was obtained from a human donor in good health. The rearrangement joins TRBV27 to TRBJ2-1; 8 nucleotides agree with TRBD2. Sequenced: CD8+ T cells from PBMCs. Here the CDR3 DNA reads TGTGCCAGCAGTCTGCCGGGACTAGCCTACAATGAGCAGTTCTTC. Its protein product is CASSLPGLAYNEQFF.